The clone carrying this T cell receptor beta chain was observed a few times. These data originate in a study of blood T cell repertoires in COVID-19. Study overall: COVID-19 samples, acute and convalescent, were from the United States, Italy and Spain. T cells, B-cell-depleted T cells, or PBMCs provided the cDNA or gDNA that served as material.

Enrollees, about 18 to 89 years old, lived in 20 to 25 US areas. Clinical history as reported by participants underpinned cohort assignment. The CDR3 consists of 15 residues. Looked up from germline, CDR1 is SGHTA and CDR2 is FQGNSA. V was pared by 5 bases and J by 8 bases, with 12 bases of the junction left unmatched. Produced via immunoSEQ multiplex PCR; TCRdb's table is partial and in-frame only. Of 180,000 or so clones in the sample, about 91% were seen once. This sequence originates from a woman in her forties with acute COVID-19. Sequenced sample: PBMCs or T cells enriched from blood (not recorded which). The rearrangement links TRBV7-2 to TRBJ2-7; 10 positions agree with TRBD1. For the CDR3, the DNA is TGTGCCAGCAGCCTCGACAGGGGGCCCACTTCTCAGCAGTACTTC. It translates to CASSLDRGPTSQQYF.